The 27 T cell receptor beta chains below come from one sample, sequenced in a study of T cell responses to AZD1222 COVID-19 vaccine. TCRdb's table, derived via immunoSEQ multiplex PCR, lists solely in-frame clones and lacks some. The data hold over 110,000 clones, with roughly 88% observed a single time. Sequenced here: peripheral blood, sampled 28 days after the second AZD1222 dose. These receptors all come from an adult who received the AZD1222 COVID-19 vaccine.

This chain joins TRBV5-4 and TRBJ1-4; D might be TRBD1 (6 bases). This CDR3 spans 14 amino acids. CDR1 and CDR2 from the germline V gene are SGHNT and YYREEE (reference sequence). V dropped 3 bases and J dropped 5 bases, with 11 bases sitting between them. CDR3 protein: CASSSMDRNEKLFF. CDR3 DNA: TGTGCCAGCAGCTCAATGGACAGAAATGAAAAACTGTTTTTT.

The J gene is TRBJ2-1, the V gene TRBV19; the match to TRBD1 covers 7 bases. With V trimmed by 4 bases and J by 11 bases, 5 bases remained unmatched. The CDR3 has 12 residues. Germline-derived CDR1 and CDR2 are LNHDA and SQIVND (reference sequence). As DNA, the CDR3 is TGTGCCAGTAGTACAATGGACAGGCAGCAGTTCTTC. It is translated as CASSTMDRQQFF.

V is TRBV19 and J is TRBJ1-5, with 7 bases aligning to TRBD1. This CDR3 comprises 14 residues. CDR1 and CDR2 from the germline V gene are LNHDA and SQIVND (reference sequence). Trimming at V came to 9 bases and at J to 3 bases, leaving 8 bases not matched to a gene. The DNA of the CDR3 is TGTGCCAGCTCGGGACAGACGGACAATCAGCCCCAGCATTTT. Translation: CASSGQTDNQPQHF.

The chain has TRBV11-2 and TRBJ1-1; D not resolved. From germline, CDR1 is SGHAT and CDR2 FQNNGV. The CDR3 length is 13 residues. V gave up 5 bases and J gave up 0 bases, with 7 bases separating them. The CDR3 protein is CASSPDLNTEAFF. DNA of the CDR3: TGTGCCAGCAGCCCGGACCTGAACACTGAAGCTTTCTTT.

The genes are TRBV7-3 and TRBJ1-6; the D gene is possibly TRBD1 (5 bases). The CDR3 contains 13 residues. Germline-derived CDR1 and CDR2 are SGHTA and FQGTGA. V was clipped by 0 bases and J by 9 bases, with 6 bases between them. The CDR3 loop reads CASSLTDISPLHF. CDR3 in DNA: TGTGCCAGCAGCTTAACGGACATTTCACCCCTCCACTTT. The full variable domain, completed using reference TRBV7-3 and TRBJ1-6, is GAGVSQTPSNKVTEKGKYVELRCDPISGHTALYWYRQSLGQGPEFLIYFQGTGAADDSGLPNDRFFAVRPEGSVSTLKIQRTERGDSAVYLCASSLTDISPLHFGNGTRLTVT.

The chain uses TRBV15 and TRBJ2-7; D unclear. V shed 1 base and J shed 1 base, with 8 bases lying between them. The CDR3 consists of 14 residues. Per germline, CDR1 LNHNV and CDR2 YYDKDF (reference sequence). The CDR3 sequence is CATSRADMSYEQYF. DNA for the CDR3: TGTGCCACCAGCAGAGCCGATATGTCCTACGAGCAGTACTTC.

The chain is built from TRBV19 and TRBJ1-5; D remains ambiguous. The CDR3 is made up of 16 amino acids. V lost 5 bases and J 2 bases, leaving 16 bases between the germline ends. Germline V gene data show CDR1 as LNHDA and CDR2 as SQIVND (reference sequence). CDR3 region: CASSGFVGSGNQPQHF. The CDR3 DNA sequence: TGTGCCAGTAGTGGGTTCGTGGGGTCGGGCAATCAGCCCCAGCATTTT.

The V gene is TRBV27, the J gene TRBJ1-2; a possible D gene is TRBD1 (5 bases). This CDR3 is built from 13 residues. Germline loops: CDR1 MNHEY, CDR2 SMNVEV (reference sequence). Trimming stripped 2 bases from V and 7 bases from J, with 11 bases between. CDR3 loop: CASSLRGEGGYTF. The CDR3 DNA follows: TGTGCCAGCAGTTTACGGGGGGAGGGTGGCTACACCTTC.

The V gene is TRBV9, the J gene TRBJ2-2; D not resolved. CDR1 is SGDLS and CDR2 is YYNGEE in the germline V gene. V lost 0 bases and J 6 bases, leaving 9 bases between the germline ends. CDR3 length: 14 amino acids. The CDR3 region is CASSVVGAPGELFF. The CDR3 nucleotides read TGTGCCAGCAGCGTAGTCGGTGCCCCCGGGGAGCTGTTTTTT.

The chain is built from TRBV6-5 and TRBJ1-5; no reliable D call. The length of the CDR3 is 15 residues. The V end lost 6 bases, the J end lost 5 bases, and 17 bases lay between the germline ends. CDR1 is MNHEY and CDR2 is SVGAGI in the germline V gene. The CDR3 reads CASSASGPIYQPQHF. The CDR3 DNA reads as TGTGCCAGCAGCGCCAGCGGGCCGATTTATCAGCCCCAGCATTTT.

This rearrangement joins TRBV28 to TRBJ2-7; possible D gene TRBD1, 5 bases. Trimming took 7 bases from V and 5 from J, leaving 15 bases between them. The CDR3 extends over 13 amino acids. Per the germline V gene, CDR1 is MDHEN and CDR2 is SYDVKM. CDR3 nucleotide sequence: TGTGCCAGCATCTCTTCGCAGGGCCACGAGCAGTACGTC. It is translated as CASISSQGHEQYV.

The DNA of the CDR3 is TGTGCCAGCAGCTGGAGTCAGGGGGCGCGCGAGCAGTACTTC. Encoded protein: CASSWSQGAREQYF. The chain couples TRBV11-2 to TRBJ2-7; 8 nucleotides align to TRBD1. Trimming at V came to 4 bases and at J to 6 bases, leaving 8 bases not matched to a gene. The CDR3 is made up of 14 amino acids. The germline V gene encodes CDR1 SGHAT and CDR2 FQNNGV. The variable domain in full, completed from reference TRBV11-2 and TRBJ2-7, reads EAGVAQSPRYKIIEKRQSVAFWCNPISGHATLYWYQQILGQGPKLLIQFQNNGVVDDSQLPKDRFSAERLKGVDSTLKIQPAKLEDSAVYLCASSWSQGAREQYFGPGTRLTVT.

The genes are TRBV7-8 and TRBJ1-2; D is ambiguous. This CDR3 spans 13 amino acids. V lost 5 bases and J lost 6, with 13 bases in between. CDR1 SGHVS and CDR2 FQNEAQ come from the germline V gene. The CDR3 DNA reads as TGTGCCAGCAGCCCCCCCGGGGTTGATGGCTACACCTTC. It codes for CASSPPGVDGYTF. The whole variable domain, filled in from reference TRBV7-8 and TRBJ1-2, reads GAGVSQSPRYKVAKRGQDVALRCDPISGHVSLFWYQQALGQGPEFLTYFQNEAQLDKSGLPSDRFFAERPEGSVSTLKIQRTQQEDSAVYLCASSPPGVDGYTFGSGTRLTVV.

The gene calls are TRBV19 and TRBJ1-1, with 9 bases that match TRBD1. Germline V gives CDR1 LNHDA, CDR2 SQIVND (reference sequence). Losses at the gene ends were 4 bases for V and 2 bases for J; bases not matched to a gene: 2. The CDR3 extends over 14 amino acids. Here the CDR3 reads CASSRTGDNTEAFF. The CDR3 DNA reads TGTGCCAGTAGTAGGACAGGGGATAACACTGAAGCTTTCTTT.

The V call is TRBV19, the J call TRBJ1-2, with TRBD1 matching over 9 bases. This CDR3 spans 13 amino acids. CDR1 is LNHDA and CDR2 is SQIVND in the germline V gene (reference sequence). V shed 3 bases, J shed 9 bases, and the junction held 5 bases outside the gene matches. CDR3 region: CASSMGTGSSYTF. CDR3 bases: TGTGCCAGTAGTATGGGGACAGGGTCGAGCTACACCTTC.

The chain has TRBV6-5 and TRBJ2-3; D ambiguous. Trimming shortened V by 5 bases and J by 0 bases, and 12 bases separated the two germline ends. The CDR3 spans 15 residues. The V gene's germline CDR1 is MNHEY and CDR2 SVGAGI. CDR3 region: CASSTPGLSTDTQYF. As DNA, the CDR3 is TGTGCCAGCAGTACTCCGGGCCTAAGCACAGATACGCAGTATTTT.

This chain links TRBV12-3 or TRBV12-4 with TRBJ2-7, with unresolved D. Trimming removed 1 base from V and 5 bases from J, with 9 bases in between. The CDR3 is made up of 13 amino acids. This chain's CDR3 is CASSLVPKDEQYF. As DNA, the CDR3 is TGTGCCAGCAGTTTAGTGCCGAAGGACGAGCAGTACTTC.

The CDR3 DNA follows: TGTGCCAGCAGAGAGGTGGGGCAGTTCTTC. Translated, it gives CASREVGQFF. This chain links TRBV2 with TRBJ2-1; D remains ambiguous. This CDR3 contains 10 residues. Germline values: CDR1 SNHLY, CDR2 FYNNEI. V lost 6 bases and J lost 12, with 9 bases in between.

The V call is TRBV3-1 (or the pseudogene TRBV3-2), the J call TRBJ1-1; D remains unclear. Trimming left V 0 bases short and J 2 bases short, with 7 bases between. Germline CDR1 reads LGHDT; CDR2 reads YNNKEL (reference sequence). CDR3 size: 14 residues. The CDR3 spells CASSQDPVNTEAFF. The DNA of the CDR3 is TGTGCCAGCAGCCAAGATCCCGTTAACACTGAAGCTTTCTTT.

The chain joins TRBV25-1 to TRBJ1-6; D may be TRBD1 (6 bases). CDR3 size: 14 residues. Germline values: CDR1 MGHDK, CDR2 SYGVNS. The V end lost 8 bases, the J end lost 6 bases, and 14 bases lay between the germline ends. CDR3 in DNA: TGTGCCAGCGGGCAACAGGGACTTAATTCACCCCTCCACTTT. Protein product: CASGQQGLNSPLHF.

The chain recombines TRBV12-3 or TRBV12-4 with TRBJ2-7; D uncertain. CDR3 size: 12 residues. V lost 5 bases, J lost 0 bases, and 5 bases lay in between. The DNA of the CDR3 is TGTGCCAGCAGTCCGAGCTCCTACGAGCAGTACGTC. Translating gives CASSPSSYEQYV.

The genes are TRBV10-2 and TRBJ1-2; D is unresolved. V was pared by 6 bases and J by 3 bases, with 11 bases between. The length of the CDR3 is 13 residues. CDR1 and CDR2 from the germline V gene are WSHSY and SAAADI. The CDR3 spells CASSLGGDYGYTF. CDR3 nucleotides: TGCGCCAGCAGCCTTGGTGGGGACTATGGCTACACCTTC.

This clone was seen a single time. The rearrangement uses TRBV30 and TRBJ2-1; 9 nucleotides agree with TRBD2. Trimming at V came to 1 base and at J to 6 bases, leaving 4 bases not matched to a gene. In germline, CDR1 is GTSNPN, CDR2 SVGIG (reference sequence). This CDR3 has 14 amino acids. The CDR3 is CAWSEAGGSNEQFF. The CDR3 DNA sequence: TGTGCCTGGAGTGAAGCGGGAGGTTCCAATGAGCAGTTCTTC.

This clone has just a few counts. The V call is TRBV4-3, the J call TRBJ2-2; tentatively, D is TRBD2 (6 bases). The CDR3 is made up of 15 amino acids. The V end lost 1 base, the J end lost 3 bases, and 9 bases lay between the germline ends. Looked up from germline, CDR1 is LGHNA and CDR2 is YSLEER. The CDR3 DNA reads TGCGCCAGCAGCCAAGCTGGCGGGGACACCGGGGAGCTGTTTTTT. This encodes CASSQAGGDTGELFF.

The rearrangement uses TRBV7-7 and TRBJ2-2; maybe TRBD1 (6 bases). This CDR3 comprises 15 residues. V was trimmed by 5 bases and J by 2 bases, leaving 12 bases between them. Germline V CDR1 and CDR2: SSHAT, FNYEAQ (reference sequence). This CDR3 reads CASSPDRINTGELFF. CDR3 in DNA: TGTGCCAGCAGCCCAGACAGGATTAACACCGGGGAGCTGTTTTTT. The whole variable domain, remainder taken from reference TRBV7-7 and TRBJ2-2, is GAGVSQSPRYKVTKRGQDVTLRCDPISSHATLYWYQQALGQGPEFLTYFNYEAQPDKSGLPSDRFSAERPEGSISTLTIQRTEQRDSAMYRCASSPDRINTGELFFGEGSRLTVL.

The rearrangement links TRBV5-6 to TRBJ2-6; D is uncertain. Germline CDR1 SGHDT, CDR2 YYEEEE. The V gene lost 0 bases and the J gene lost 0 bases, with 7 bases spanning the gap. CDR3 size: 16 residues. The DNA of the CDR3 is TGTGCCAGCAGCTTGGAAAGAAGCTCTGGGGCCAACGTCCTGACTTTC. This codes for CASSLERSSGANVLTF.

The gene calls are TRBV28 and TRBJ1-6; D is unresolved. The CDR3 contains 13 residues. Germline values: CDR1 MDHEN, CDR2 SYDVKM. Trimming took off 7 bases at V and 8 bases at J, with 12 bases between the two ends. The CDR3 here is CASNGVFDSPLHF. For the CDR3, the DNA is TGTGCCAGCAATGGGGTTTTTGATTCACCCCTCCACTTT. Based on the CDR3 plus reference TRBV28 and TRBJ1-6, the full variable domain is DVKVTQSSRYLVKRTGEKVFLECVQDMDHENMFWYRQDPGLGLRLIYFSYDVKMKEKGDIPEGYSVSREKKERFSLILESASTNQTSMYLCASNGVFDSPLHFGNGTRLTVT.